Sequencing of this TCR beta chain was carried out in a study of OX40 agonist ivuxolimab in advanced cancers. Clones were read by immunoSEQ multiplex PCR, and TCRdb kept only the in-frame ones, dropping some. The data contain tens of thousands of clones, roughly nine tenths of them seen just once; the ten biggest clones take up roughly 11%. Germline lookup yields CDR1 SGHTA and CDR2 FQGTGA. The V end lost 2 bases, the J end lost 3 bases, and 11 bases lay between the germline ends. This CDR3 has 14 residues. The TCR originated in an adult with an advanced solid tumor such as melanoma, head and neck, liver or kidney cancer. The sequences come from CD4+ or CD8+ T cells sorted from blood, collected in a trial of the OX40 agonist ivuxolimab. The chain recombines TRBV7-3 with TRBJ2-7, with D tentatively TRBD1 (6 bases). This CDR3 reads CASSLFAGDYEQYF. The CDR3 DNA follows: TGTGCCAGCAGCTTATTTGCAGGGGACTACGAGCAGTACTTC.